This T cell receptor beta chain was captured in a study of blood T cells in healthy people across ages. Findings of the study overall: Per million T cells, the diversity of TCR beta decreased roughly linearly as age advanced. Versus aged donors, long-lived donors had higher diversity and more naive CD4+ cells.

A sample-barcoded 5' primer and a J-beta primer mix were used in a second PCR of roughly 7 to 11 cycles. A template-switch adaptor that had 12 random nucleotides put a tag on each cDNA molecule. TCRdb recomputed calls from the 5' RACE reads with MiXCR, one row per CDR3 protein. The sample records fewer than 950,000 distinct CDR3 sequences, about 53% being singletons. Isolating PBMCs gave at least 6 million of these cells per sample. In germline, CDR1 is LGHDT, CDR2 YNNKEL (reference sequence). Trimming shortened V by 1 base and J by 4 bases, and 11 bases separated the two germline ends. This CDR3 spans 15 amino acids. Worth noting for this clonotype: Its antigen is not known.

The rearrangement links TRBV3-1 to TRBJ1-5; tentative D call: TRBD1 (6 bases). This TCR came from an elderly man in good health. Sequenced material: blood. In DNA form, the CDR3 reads TGTGCCAGCAGCCAAGCGGGCAGGGGAAATCAGCCCCAGCATTTT. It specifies CASSQAGRGNQPQHF.